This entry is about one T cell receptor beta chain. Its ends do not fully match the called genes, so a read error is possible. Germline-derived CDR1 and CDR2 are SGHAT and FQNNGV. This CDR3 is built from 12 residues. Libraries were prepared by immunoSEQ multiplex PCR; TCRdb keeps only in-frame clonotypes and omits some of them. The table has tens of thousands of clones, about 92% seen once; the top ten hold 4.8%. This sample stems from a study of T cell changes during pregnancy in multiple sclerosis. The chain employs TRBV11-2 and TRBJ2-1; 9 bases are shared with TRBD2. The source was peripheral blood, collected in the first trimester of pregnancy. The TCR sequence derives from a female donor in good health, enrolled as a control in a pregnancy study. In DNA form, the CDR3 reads TGTGCCAGCAGCTTTGTAGCGGGAGAAATGCTCTTC. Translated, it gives CASSFVAGEMLF.